Listed below are T cell receptor beta chains from one sample, sequenced in a study of regulatory T cells in long-lasting Graves disease. TCRdb recomputed calls from the multiplex PCR reads with MiXCR, one row per CDR3 protein. The data hold 400,000 to 500,000 distinct CDR3 sequences, with less than 20% observed a single time. The same data also contributed to another study, on T cells in Graves' hyperthyroidism and ophthalmopathy.

This specimen consisted of peripheral blood mononuclear cells (PBMCs), obtained at new diagnosis, from a patient treated with antithyroid drugs. Source of these receptors: a woman aged 25 to 39 with Graves disease. Both conserved end residues are part of each CDR3. The D gene is left open where the match is weak.

CDR3aa	v_gene	d_gene	j_gene
CASSPNPNYEQYF	TRBV7-2	.	TRBJ2-7
CASSSTRVDRSSYEQYF	TRBV7-9	.	TRBJ2-7
CASSSDRRPSGANVLTF	TRBV7-2	.	TRBJ2-6
CASSWGLADSYEQYF	TRBV5-1	TRBD2	TRBJ2-7
CASTLTGGFAGELFF	TRBV5-1	TRBD1	TRBJ2-2
CASSQAGAGREVDTDTQYF	TRBV3-1	TRBD2	TRBJ2-3
CATSSEGGTGELFF	TRBV24-1	.	TRBJ2-2
CASSPDRVLFQYF	TRBV6-1	TRBD1	TRBJ2-7
CAWKDGGSYGYTF	TRBV30	.	TRBJ1-2
CASSLNTPNEKLFF	TRBV28	.	TRBJ1-4
CASSSTGGYDQPRHF	TRBV7-9	TRBD1	TRBJ1-5
CASSPGLAGVPYEQYF	TRBV7-8	TRBD2	TRBJ2-7
CSAMGGPSSDTQYF	TRBV20-1	.	TRBJ2-3
CASSLGGTKNEQFF	TRBV5-1	TRBD2	TRBJ2-1
CSVEWRAGGYYEQYF	TRBV29-1	.	TRBJ2-7
CASSPRQVSYEQYF	TRBV7-2	.	TRBJ2-7
CASSLGRASAEKLFF	TRBV7-9	.	TRBJ1-4
CATRDGPSDSPLHF	TRBV5-1	.	TRBJ1-6
CASSYRLADSYEQYF	TRBV6-5	.	TRBJ2-7
CASRIRRGYQETQYF	TRBV11-2	.	TRBJ2-5
CASSRGVNSPLHF	TRBV4-3	.	TRBJ1-6
CASSQIRGSPLHF	TRBV4-3	.	TRBJ1-6
CAWSVNHLGTDTQYF	TRBV30	.	TRBJ2-3
CASSSLRQGLYGYTF	TRBV28	TRBD1	TRBJ1-2
CASSQTGADTQYF	TRBV7-2	TRBD1	.
CATSDSSGDTGELFF	TRBV24-1	.	TRBJ2-2